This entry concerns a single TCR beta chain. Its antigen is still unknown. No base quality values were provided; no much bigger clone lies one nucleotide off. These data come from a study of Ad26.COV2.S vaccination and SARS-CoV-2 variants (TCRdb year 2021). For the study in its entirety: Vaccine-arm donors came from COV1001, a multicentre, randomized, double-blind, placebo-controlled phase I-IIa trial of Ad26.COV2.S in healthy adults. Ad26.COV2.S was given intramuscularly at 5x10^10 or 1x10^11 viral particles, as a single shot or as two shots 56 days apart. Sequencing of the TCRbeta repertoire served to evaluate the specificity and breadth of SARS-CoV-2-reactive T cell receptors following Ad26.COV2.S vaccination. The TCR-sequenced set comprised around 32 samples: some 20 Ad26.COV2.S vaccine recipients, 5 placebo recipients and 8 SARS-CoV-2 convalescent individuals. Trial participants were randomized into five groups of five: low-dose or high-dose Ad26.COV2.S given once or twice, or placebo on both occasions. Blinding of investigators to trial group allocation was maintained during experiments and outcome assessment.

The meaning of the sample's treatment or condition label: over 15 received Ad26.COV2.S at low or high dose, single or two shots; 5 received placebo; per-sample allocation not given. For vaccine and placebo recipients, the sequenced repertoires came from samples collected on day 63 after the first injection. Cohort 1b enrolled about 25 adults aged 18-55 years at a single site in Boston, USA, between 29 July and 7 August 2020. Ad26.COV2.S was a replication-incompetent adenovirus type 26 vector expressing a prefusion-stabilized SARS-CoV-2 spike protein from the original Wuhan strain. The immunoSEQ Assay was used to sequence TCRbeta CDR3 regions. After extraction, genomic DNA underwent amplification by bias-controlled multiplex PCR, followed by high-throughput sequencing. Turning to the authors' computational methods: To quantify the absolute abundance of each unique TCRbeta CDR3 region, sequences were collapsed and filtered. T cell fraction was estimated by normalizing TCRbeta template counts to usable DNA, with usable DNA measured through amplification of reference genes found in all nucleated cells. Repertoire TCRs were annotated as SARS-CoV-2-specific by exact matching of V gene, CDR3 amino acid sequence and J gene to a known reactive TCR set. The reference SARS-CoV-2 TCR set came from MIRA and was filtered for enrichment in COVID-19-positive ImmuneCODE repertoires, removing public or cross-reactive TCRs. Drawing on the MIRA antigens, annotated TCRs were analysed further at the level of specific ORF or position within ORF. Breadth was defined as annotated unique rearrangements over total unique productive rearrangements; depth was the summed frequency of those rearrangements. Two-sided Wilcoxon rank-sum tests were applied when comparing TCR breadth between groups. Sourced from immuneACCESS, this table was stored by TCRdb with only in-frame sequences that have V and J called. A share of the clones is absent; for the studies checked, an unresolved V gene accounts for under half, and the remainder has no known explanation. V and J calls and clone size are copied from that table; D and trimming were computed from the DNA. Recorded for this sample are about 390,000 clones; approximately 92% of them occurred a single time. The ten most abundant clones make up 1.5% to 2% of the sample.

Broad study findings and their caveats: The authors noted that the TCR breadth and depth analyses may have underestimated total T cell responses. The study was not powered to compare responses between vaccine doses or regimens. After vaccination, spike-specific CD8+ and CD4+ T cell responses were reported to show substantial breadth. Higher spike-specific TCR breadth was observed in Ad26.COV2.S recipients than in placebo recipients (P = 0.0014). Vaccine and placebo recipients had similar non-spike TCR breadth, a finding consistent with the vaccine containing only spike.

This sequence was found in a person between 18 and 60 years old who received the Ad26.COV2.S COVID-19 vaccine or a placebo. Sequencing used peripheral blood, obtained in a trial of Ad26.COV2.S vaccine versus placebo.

The CDR3 amino acid sequence is: CASSLGGTTQETQYF. The DNA sequence follows: TGTGCCAGCAGCTTAGGGGGGACAACCCAAGAGACCCAGTACTTC. The chain is encoded by TRBV7-2 joined to TRBJ2-5; the best D guess is TRBD1, with 6 bases matching. CDR1 SGHTA and CDR2 FQGNSA are derived from the germline V gene. Trimming takes 1 base from V and 1 base from J, and the germline ends sit 10 bases apart. Reading from cysteine to phenylalanine, the CDR3 counts 15 amino acids. Kept here is only the CDR3 DNA, which spans 45 bases and is read in frame from base 1. The CDR3, completed at both ends by the reference TRBV7-2 and TRBJ2-5 genes, gives the full variable domain GAGVSQSPSNKVTEKGKDVELRCDPISGHTALYWYRQSLGQGLEFLIYFQGNSAPDKSGLPSDRFSAERTGGSVSTLTIQRTQQEDSAVYLCASSLGGTTQETQYFGPGTRLLVL.